This TCR beta chain appears in the sequencing data of a study of cytomegalovirus exposure and HLA in healthy donors. Regarding the study as a whole: High sensitivity and specificity were reportedly achieved when the classifier diagnosed cytomegalovirus status. The investigators catalogued 164 TCR beta chains as cytomegalovirus-associated.

Donors came from a validation cohort of over a hundred subjects, distinct from the first 666-subject cohort. The table came from immunoSEQ multiplex PCR; TCRdb's copy has only in-frame clones and leaves some out. The data contain roughly 80,000 clones, less than 95% of them singletons. With respect to this clone: Its specificity is unknown.

V was cut by 0 bases and J by 8 bases, with 20 bases left in between. This CDR3 region has 16 residues. The germline V gene has CDR1 SGHNT and CDR2 YYREEE (reference sequence). This receptor was identified in a young woman in good health and CMV-seropositive. The sample comprised PBMCs. The chain carries TRBV5-4 and TRBJ1-2, with a tentative D call TRBD1 (5 bases). The CDR3 DNA sequence: TGTGCCAGCAGCTTGGACTCCCAGGGAAGGCTGGGGGGCTACACCTTC. It translates to CASSLDSQGRLGGYTF.